Below are 11 T cell receptor beta chains sequenced from a single sample in a study of graft-versus-host responses after intestinal transplantation. What these receptors recognize is not known. Some clones are missing from TCRdb's copy, which holds only in-frame ones; the method was immunoSEQ multiplex PCR. In the table there are about 88,000 clones, more than 85% of which are singletons. Sequences were derived from unstimulated CD4+ T cells sorted from spleen or lymph node cells, sampled before transplant. The source is a human donor who was the organ donor for an intestinal transplant.

The J gene is TRBJ2-1, the V gene TRBV7-3; 7 nucleotides line up with TRBD2. Germline trimming cut 5 bases from V and 4 bases from J; bases unmatched to any gene: 8. The germline gives CDR1 SGHTA, CDR2 FQGTGA. The CDR3 has 15 amino acids. This CDR3 reads CASSLAGTTYNEQFF. CDR3 nucleotides: TGTGCCAGCAGCCTTGCGGGGACTACATACAATGAGCAGTTCTTC.

Here the CDR3 DNA reads TGTGCCAGCAGTGAAGTAGTTAGCGCCGGGGGAGAGCAGTACTTC. It translates to CASSEVVSAGGEQYF. The rearrangement joins TRBV6-1 to TRBJ2-7, with D maybe TRBD2 (6 bases). This CDR3 has 15 amino acids. V shed 1 base and J shed 7 bases, with 17 bases lying between them. From germline, CDR1 is MNHNS and CDR2 SASEGT.

The rearrangement joins TRBV5-1 to TRBJ2-5; 8 nucleotides align to TRBD2. J lost 3 bases, V lost 2 bases, and 9 bases had no gene match. The CDR3 extends over 16 amino acids. Germline V gene sequence: CDR1 SGHRS, CDR2 YFSETQ. DNA for the CDR3: TGCGCCAGCAGCTTCGTGGCGGGGGGCGCCGAAGAGACCCAGTACTTC. This codes for CASSFVAGGAEETQYF.

The chain combines TRBV7-3 with TRBJ1-1; D call uncertain. Germline CDR1 SGHTA, CDR2 FQGTGA. The ends were cut back, 1 base at V and 1 base at J, with 4 bases in the middle. This CDR3 comprises 13 residues. CDR3 residues: CASSLRPNTEAFF. CDR3 DNA sequence: TGTGCCAGCAGCTTAAGGCCGAACACTGAAGCTTTCTTT.

The CDR3 spells CAWSVASGSFLSYNEQFF. CDR3 DNA sequence: TGTGCCTGGAGTGTAGCTAGCGGGAGTTTTTTATCTTACAATGAGCAGTTCTTC. The chain joins TRBV30 to TRBJ2-1; 10 nucleotides align to TRBD2. Trimming cost V 0 bases and J 4 bases; bases outside gene matches: 12. CDR1 and CDR2 (germline): GTSNPN, SVGIG (reference sequence). The CDR3 has 18 amino acids.

Note on this clone: The sample contains more than one DNA sequence encoding this CDR3. Here the CDR3 reads CASSYGQNTEAFF. The CDR3 DNA sequence: TGTGCCAGCAGTTACGGGCAGAACACTGAAGCTTTCTTT. V usage is TRBV6-5 and J usage is TRBJ1-1, with D hard to call. The V gene's germline CDR1 is MNHEY and CDR2 SVGAGI. Trimming removed 2 bases from V and 1 base from J, with 5 bases in between. The CDR3 loop spans 13 amino acids.

V and J are TRBV5-4 and TRBJ1-2; 7 bases map to TRBD1. Germline assignment: CDR1 SGHNT and CDR2 YYREEE (reference sequence). The J segment lost 0 bases and the V segment lost 0 bases, leaving 8 bases of the junction unmatched. The CDR3 runs to 17 residues. This chain's CDR3 is CASSLDRDRRSNYGYTF. The CDR3 region has the DNA TGTGCCAGCAGCTTGGACAGGGACAGACGATCTAACTATGGCTACACCTTC.

This sequence joins TRBV4-2 and TRBJ2-5; TRBD2 matches at 9 bases. Trimming at V came to 1 base and at J to 4 bases, leaving 10 bases not matched to a gene. This CDR3 is built from 17 residues. CDR1 and CDR2 (germline): LGHNA, YNFKEQ. The CDR3 nucleotides are TGTGCCAGCAGCCAAGTTCTAGCGGGATTAGGTTTAGAGACCCAGTACTTC. Residues: CASSQVLAGLGLETQYF.

This chain links TRBV6-5 with TRBJ1-6; possible D gene TRBD1, 6 bases. CDR1 is MNHEY, CDR2 SVGAGI, per germline. V lost 5 bases and J lost 7, with 12 bases in between. There are 14 residues in the CDR3. The CDR3 reads CASSGTGINSPLHF. Here the CDR3 DNA reads TGTGCCAGCAGTGGAACAGGGATAAATTCACCCCTCCACTTT.

The chain uses TRBV19 and TRBJ1-4; 9 nucleotides align to TRBD1. The ends lost 3 bases at V and 8 bases at J; junction bases unmatched: 10. Germline loops: CDR1 LNHDA, CDR2 SQIVND (reference sequence). This CDR3 region has 16 residues. CDR3 region: CASSIVPGTGNEKLFF. In DNA, the CDR3 is TGTGCCAGTAGTATCGTCCCCGGGACAGGGAACGAAAAACTGTTTTTT.

This clone has only one observation. The chain uses TRBV10-3 and TRBJ2-5; 9 bases are shared with TRBD1. The junction had 3 bases not matched to a gene; V was cut back by 0 bases and J by 7 bases. Germline-derived CDR1 and CDR2 are ENHRY and SYGVKD. This CDR3 has 14 residues. CDR3 sequence (DNA): TGTGCCATCAGTGAGTCAGGACAGGGGTCGACCCAGTACTTC. Amino acids: CAISESGQGSTQYF.